This TCR beta chain derives from a study of blood T cell repertoires in COVID-19. At the level of the study: Samples taken during acute and convalescent COVID-19 were collected in the United States, Italy and Spain.

This clone was found a few times. Those enrolled, adults aged about 18 to 89 years, came from roughly 23 US areas. Original data processing: Amplification with reference gene primers provided the estimates of nucleated cell counts. TCRdb's table, derived via immunoSEQ multiplex PCR, lists solely in-frame clones and lacks some. Clone size and the V and J calls come from that table; the DNA yielded D and trimming. The table includes fewer than 350,000 clones, 85% detected once. Deletions cut 6 bases from V and 6 bases from J, with 16 bases between. The V gene's germline CDR1 is SGHRS and CDR2 YFSETQ. The CDR3 runs 14 residues.

This TCR was recovered from a woman younger than 45 who had been exposed to COVID-19. The sample was PBMCs or T cells enriched from blood (not recorded which). The chain combines TRBV5-1 with TRBJ2-1; weak D call: TRBD1 (5 bases). The CDR3 sequence is CASMFGRVGNEQFF. For the CDR3, the DNA is TGCGCCAGCATGTTCGGCAGGGTGGGCAATGAGCAGTTCTTC.